This T cell receptor beta chain stems from a study of blood T cell repertoires in COVID-19. Study-level information: Whether acute or convalescent, the COVID-19 samples came from the United States, Italy and Spain. Sample material is recorded as cDNA or gDNA derived from T cells, B-cell-depleted T cells, or PBMCs.

Original data processing: Researchers report that nucleated cell counts were estimated from reference gene primer amplification. Some clones are missing from TCRdb's copy, which holds only in-frame ones; the method was immunoSEQ multiplex PCR. V, J and clone size reflect that table, while D and trimming were determined from the DNA. Of approximately 49,000 clones in the sample, 82% were seen once. The V gene's germline CDR1 is SGHNT and CDR2 YENEEA. The CDR3 spans 13 residues. Germline trimming cut 5 bases from V and 5 bases from J; bases unmatched to any gene: 2. Specimen: peripheral blood. The V and J genes are TRBV11-3 and TRBJ2-3; 9 nucleotides align to TRBD1. The sequence came from a human donor with acute or convalescent COVID-19. The donor label of this sample is uncertain. The CDR3 reads CASSEDRGDTQYF. CDR3 DNA: TGTGCCAGCAGCGAGGACAGGGGAGATACGCAGTATTTT. Looking up the rest from reference TRBV11-3 and TRBJ2-3 gives the full variable domain: EAGVVQSPRYKIIEKKQPVAFWCNPISGHNTLYWYLQNLGQGPELLIRYENEEAVDDSQLPKDRFSAERLKGVDSTLKIQPAELGDSAVYLCASSEDRGDTQYFGPGTRLTVL.